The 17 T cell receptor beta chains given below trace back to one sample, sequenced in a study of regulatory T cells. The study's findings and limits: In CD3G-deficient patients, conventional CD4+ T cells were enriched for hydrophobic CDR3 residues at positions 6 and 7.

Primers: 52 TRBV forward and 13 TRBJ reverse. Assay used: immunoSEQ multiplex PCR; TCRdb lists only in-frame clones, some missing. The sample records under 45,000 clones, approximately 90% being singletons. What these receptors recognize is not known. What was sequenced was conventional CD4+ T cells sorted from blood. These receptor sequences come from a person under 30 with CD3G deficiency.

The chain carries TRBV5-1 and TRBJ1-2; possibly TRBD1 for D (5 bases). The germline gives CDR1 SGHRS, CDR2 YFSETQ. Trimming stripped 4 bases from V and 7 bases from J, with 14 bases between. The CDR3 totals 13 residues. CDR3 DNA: TGCGCCAGCAGCACGGACGGGGGTCTTGGCTACACCTTC. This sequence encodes CASSTDGGLGYTF.

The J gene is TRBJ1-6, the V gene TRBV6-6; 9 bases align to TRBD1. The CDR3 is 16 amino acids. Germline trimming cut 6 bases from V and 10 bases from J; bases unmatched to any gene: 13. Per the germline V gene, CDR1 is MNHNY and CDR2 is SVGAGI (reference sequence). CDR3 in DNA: TGTGCCAGCAGCCTCCGGGGGGACAGGGTCCTCTCACCCCTCCACTTT. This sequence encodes CASSLRGDRVLSPLHF.

The CDR3 nucleotides read TGTGCCAGCAGTGAAGAGGATCCGGGGACAGGGTTCGAGCAGTACTTC. Translated, it gives CASSEEDPGTGFEQYF. The chain employs TRBV6-1 and TRBJ2-7; 9 bases match TRBD1. The CDR3 covers 16 residues. J gave up 6 bases and V 1 base, and 10 bases lay outside the gene matches. Germline lookup yields CDR1 MNHNS and CDR2 SASEGT.

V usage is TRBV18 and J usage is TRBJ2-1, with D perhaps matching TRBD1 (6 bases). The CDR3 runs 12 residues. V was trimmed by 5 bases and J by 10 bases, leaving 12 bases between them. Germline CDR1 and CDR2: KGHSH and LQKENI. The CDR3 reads CASSIQGREQFF. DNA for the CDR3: TGTGCCAGCTCAATACAGGGCAGGGAGCAGTTCTTC.

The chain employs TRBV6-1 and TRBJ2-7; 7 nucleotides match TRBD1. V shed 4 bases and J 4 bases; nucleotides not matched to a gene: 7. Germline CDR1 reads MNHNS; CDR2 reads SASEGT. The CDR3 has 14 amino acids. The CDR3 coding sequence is TGTGCCAGCAGTGCCTACAGGGGACGGTACGAGCAGTACTTC. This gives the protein CASSAYRGRYEQYF.

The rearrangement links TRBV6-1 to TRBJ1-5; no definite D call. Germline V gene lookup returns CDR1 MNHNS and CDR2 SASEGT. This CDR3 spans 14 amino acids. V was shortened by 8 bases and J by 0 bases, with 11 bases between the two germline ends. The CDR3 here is CASSGANSNQPQHF. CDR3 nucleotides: TGTGCCAGCTCCGGAGCTAATAGCAATCAGCCCCAGCATTTT.

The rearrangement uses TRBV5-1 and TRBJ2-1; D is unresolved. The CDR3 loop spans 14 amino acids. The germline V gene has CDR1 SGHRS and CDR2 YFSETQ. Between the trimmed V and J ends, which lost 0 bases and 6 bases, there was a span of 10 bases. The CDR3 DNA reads TGCGCCAGCAGCTTGGGGCAGAACTCCAATGAGCAGTTCTTC. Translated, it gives CASSLGQNSNEQFF. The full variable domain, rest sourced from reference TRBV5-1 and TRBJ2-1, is KAGVTQTPRYLIKTRGQQVTLSCSPISGHRSVSWYQQTPGQGLQFLFEYFSETQRNKGNFPGRFSGRQFSNSRSEMNVSTLELGDSALYLCASSLGQNSNEQFFGPGTRLTVL.

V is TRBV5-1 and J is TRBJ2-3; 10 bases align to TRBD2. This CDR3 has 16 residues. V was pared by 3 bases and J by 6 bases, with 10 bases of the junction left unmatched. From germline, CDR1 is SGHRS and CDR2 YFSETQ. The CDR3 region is CASSWGASGSSDTQYF. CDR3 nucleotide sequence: TGCGCCAGCAGCTGGGGGGCTAGCGGGAGTTCCGATACGCAGTATTTT.

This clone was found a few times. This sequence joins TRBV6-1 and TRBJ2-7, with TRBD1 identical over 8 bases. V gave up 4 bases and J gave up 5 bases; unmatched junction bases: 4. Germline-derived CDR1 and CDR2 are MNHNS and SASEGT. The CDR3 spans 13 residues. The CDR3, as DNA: TGTGCCAGCAGTGGGATACAGGGGGACGAGCAGTACTTC. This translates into CASSGIQGDEQYF.

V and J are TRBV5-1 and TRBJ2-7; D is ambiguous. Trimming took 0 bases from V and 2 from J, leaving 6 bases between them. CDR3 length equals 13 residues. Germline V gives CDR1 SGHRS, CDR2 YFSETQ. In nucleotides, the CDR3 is TGCGCCAGCAGCTTGGACGGTGCCTACGAGCAGTACTTC. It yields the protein CASSLDGAYEQYF.

CDR3 DNA sequence: TGTGCCAGCAGTTTGGACAGGGGAATCCGAGAGACCCAGTACTTC. This sequence encodes CASSLDRGIRETQYF. V gene TRBV28 combines with J gene TRBJ2-5, with 9 positions matching TRBD1. The CDR3 spans 15 residues. Germline CDR1 MDHEN, CDR2 SYDVKM. V lost 3 bases, J lost 4 bases, and 6 bases stayed unmatched.

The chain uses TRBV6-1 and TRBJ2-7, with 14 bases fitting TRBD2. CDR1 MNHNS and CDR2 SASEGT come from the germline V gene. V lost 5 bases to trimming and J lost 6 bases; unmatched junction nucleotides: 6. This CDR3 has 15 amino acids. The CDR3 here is CASSTRTSGRIEQYF. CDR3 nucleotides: TGTGCCAGCAGTACCCGGACTAGCGGGAGGATCGAGCAGTACTTC.

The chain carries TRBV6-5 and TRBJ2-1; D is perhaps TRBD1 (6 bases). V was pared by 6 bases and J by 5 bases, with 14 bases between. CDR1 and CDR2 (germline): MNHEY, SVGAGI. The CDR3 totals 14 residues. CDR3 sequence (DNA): TGTGCCAGCAGCACTACTAGGGGGAACAATGAGCAGTTCTTC. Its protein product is CASSTTRGNNEQFF.

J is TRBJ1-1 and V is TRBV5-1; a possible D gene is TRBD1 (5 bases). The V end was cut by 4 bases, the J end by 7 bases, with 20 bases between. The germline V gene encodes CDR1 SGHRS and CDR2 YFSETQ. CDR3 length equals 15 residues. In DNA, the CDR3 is TGCGCCAGCAGCGCCCTAATTTTAGGGCAGGGTGAAGCTTTCTTT. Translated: CASSALILGQGEAFF.

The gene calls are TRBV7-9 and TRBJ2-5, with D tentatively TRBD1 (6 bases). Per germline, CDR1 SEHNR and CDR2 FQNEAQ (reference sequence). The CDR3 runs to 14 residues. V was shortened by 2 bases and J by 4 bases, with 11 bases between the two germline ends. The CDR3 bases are TGTGCCAGCAGCTTACAGGGGCCTCTAGAGACCCAGTACTTC. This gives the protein CASSLQGPLETQYF.

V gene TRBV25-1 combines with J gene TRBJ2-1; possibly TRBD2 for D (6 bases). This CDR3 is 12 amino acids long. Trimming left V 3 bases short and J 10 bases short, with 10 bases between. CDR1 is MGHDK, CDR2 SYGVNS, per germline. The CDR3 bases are TGTGCCAGCAGTGAGGGCGCGGGGGAGCAGTTCTTC. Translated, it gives CASSEGAGEQFF. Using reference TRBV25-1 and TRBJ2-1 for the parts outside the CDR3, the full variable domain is EADIYQTPRYLVIGTGKKITLECSQTMGHDKMYWYQQDPGMELHLIHYSYGVNSTEKGDLSSESTVSRIRTEHFPLTLESARPSHTSQYLCASSEGAGEQFFGPGTRLTVL.

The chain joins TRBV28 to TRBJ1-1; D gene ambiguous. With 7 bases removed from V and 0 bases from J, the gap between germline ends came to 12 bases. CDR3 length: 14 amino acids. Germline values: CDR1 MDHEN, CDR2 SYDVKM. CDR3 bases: TGTGCCAGCACCCAACGGGCGTTGAACACTGAAGCTTTCTTT. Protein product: CASTQRALNTEAFF.